Below, 25 T cell receptor beta chains from the same sample are listed, as sequenced in a study of cytomegalovirus exposure and HLA in healthy donors. In the PCR, 60 Vbeta and 13 Jbeta primers were used. TCRdb keeps only in-frame clones here, not all; method: immunoSEQ multiplex PCR. The table has more than 110,000 clones, about 80% seen once; the top ten hold 2% to 2.5%. The source material was PBMCs. The origin of the receptors is a man younger than 40 in good health and CMV-seronegative.

The chain links TRBV2 to TRBJ1-1; a possible D gene is TRBD1 (6 bases). Germline lookup yields CDR1 SNHLY and CDR2 FYNNEI. Trimming left V 6 bases short and J 7 bases short, with 18 bases between. This CDR3 region has 14 residues. The CDR3 loop reads CASRSDRGRGEAFF. In DNA, the CDR3 is TGTGCCAGCAGGTCAGATCGTGGCAGGGGTGAAGCTTTCTTT.

The chain carries TRBV6-6 and TRBJ2-3; D not resolved. This CDR3 has 11 residues. V was cut by 6 bases and J by 5 bases, with 6 bases left in between. Germline assignment: CDR1 MNHNY and CDR2 SVGAGI (reference sequence). The CDR3 DNA is TGTGCCAGCAGCCGACTAGATACGCAGTATTTT. The encoded protein is CASSRLDTQYF.

This chain joins TRBV7-6 and TRBJ2-3, with unresolved D. In germline, CDR1 is SGHVS, CDR2 FNYEAQ. V lost 6 bases, J lost 4 bases, and 11 bases lay in between. The CDR3 consists of 13 residues. The DNA for the CDR3 is TGTGCCAGCAGTTTATTTGAGGCAGATACGCAGTATTTT. Protein product: CASSLFEADTQYF.

The V call is TRBV6-4, the J call TRBJ2-3, with D possibly TRBD2 on 7 matching bases. The germline V gene encodes CDR1 MRHNA and CDR2 SNTAGT. This CDR3 is 14 amino acids long. The V end was cut by 11 bases, the J end by 6 bases, with 21 bases between. The CDR3 here is CASAEGEGPDTQYF. The CDR3 DNA sequence: TGTGCCTCCGCGGAGGGGGAGGGCCCCGATACGCAGTATTTT.

This chain connects TRBV25-1 to TRBJ1-2; a possible D gene is TRBD1 (5 bases). The V gene lost 3 bases and the J gene lost 6 bases, with 14 bases spanning the gap. The CDR3 has 14 residues. Germline V gene lookup returns CDR1 MGHDK and CDR2 SYGVNS. The CDR3 DNA follows: TGTGCCAGCAGTGATCCTGCAGGGATGAATGGCTACACCTTC. Its translation is CASSDPAGMNGYTF.

The rearrangement joins TRBV19 to TRBJ1-6, with 9 positions matching TRBD1. Trimming took 5 bases from V and 7 from J; bases not matched to a gene: 6. The germline V gene has CDR1 LNHDA and CDR2 SQIVND (reference sequence). The CDR3 extends over 15 amino acids. CDR3 region: CASSDAQGANSPLHF. The CDR3 region has the DNA TGTGCCAGTAGTGATGCACAGGGGGCGAATTCACCCCTCCACTTT.

DNA for the CDR3: TGCGCCAGCAGCCAAGATGCTTTGGGCTACCGGAGGGACACTGAAGCTTTCTTT. Amino acids: CASSQDALGYRRDTEAFF. The V and J genes are TRBV4-1 and TRBJ1-1; D is unresolved. The CDR3 spans 18 residues. Trimming pared 0 bases from V and 3 bases from J, leaving 20 bases between. Germline V CDR1 and CDR2: MGHRA, YSYEKL.

This rearrangement joins TRBV5-1 to TRBJ2-7; a weak D match, TRBD1 (6 bases). The CDR3 sequence is 12 residues long. The V and J ends lost 4 bases and 4 bases respectively, with 9 bases between them. The germline V gene has CDR1 SGHRS and CDR2 YFSETQ. Here the CDR3 reads CASSLQGYEQYF. The CDR3 nucleotides read TGCGCCAGCAGCCTGCAGGGGTACGAGCAGTACTTC. The complete variable domain, with remaining parts taken from reference TRBV5-1 and TRBJ2-7, reads KAGVTQTPRYLIKTRGQQVTLSCSPISGHRSVSWYQQTPGQGLQFLFEYFSETQRNKGNFPGRFSGRQFSNSRSEMNVSTLELGDSALYLCASSLQGYEQYFGPGTRLTVT.

This clone was found once. This chain connects TRBV7-8 to TRBJ1-5, with a possible D match to TRBD1 (6 bases). V was cut by 3 bases and J by 3 bases, with 12 bases left in between. Germline CDR1 SGHVS, CDR2 FQNEAQ. The CDR3 contains 15 residues. The CDR3: CASSFSSGDNQPQHF. CDR3 sequence (DNA): TGTGCCAGCAGCTTCAGTTCAGGGGACAATCAGCCCCAGCATTTT.

This clone has more than one count but fewer than ten. This CDR3 is CASSPTVSGGNEQFF. DNA for the CDR3: TGTGCCAGCTCACCAACGGTTAGCGGGGGAAATGAGCAGTTCTTC. The rearrangement uses TRBV18 and TRBJ2-1, with 9 bases matching TRBD2. Per germline, CDR1 KGHSH and CDR2 LQKENI. J was trimmed by 7 bases and V by 2 bases; bases with no gene match: 6. The CDR3 loop spans 15 amino acids.

The chain joins TRBV7-2 to TRBJ1-5; TRBD1 might be the D (5 bases). The germline CDR1 and CDR2 sequences are SGHTA and FQGNSA. This CDR3 contains 14 residues. V lost 4 bases and J 5 bases, leaving 12 bases between the germline ends. In nucleotides, the CDR3 is TGTGCCAGCAGCTCCGGGACTCCTTATCAGCCCCAGCATTTT. It translates to CASSSGTPYQPQHF.

The chain carries TRBV5-1 and TRBJ2-5, with D tentatively TRBD1 (5 bases). Germline V gene data show CDR1 as SGHRS and CDR2 as YFSETQ. The germline V and J ends were trimmed by 1 base and 5 bases, with 15 bases remaining between them. CDR3 size: 15 residues. This CDR3 reads CASSLTGRSEETQYF. The CDR3 DNA reads as TGCGCCAGCAGCTTGACAGGAAGGAGTGAGGAGACCCAGTACTTC.

The chain uses TRBV6-1 and TRBJ1-2, with 9 bases matching TRBD1. CDR1 MNHNS and CDR2 SASEGT come from the germline V gene. The length of the CDR3 is 13 residues. V lost 4 bases to trimming and J lost 4 bases; unmatched junction nucleotides: 1. In DNA form, the CDR3 reads TGTGCCAGCAGTGGGGACAGGGTCTATGGCTACACCTTC. It yields the protein CASSGDRVYGYTF.

The chain uses TRBV6-4 and TRBJ2-3, with 7 bases fitting TRBD1. V trimming: 5 bases; J trimming: 4 bases; junction bases outside the gene matches: 9. This CDR3 is built from 15 residues. CDR1 is MRHNA, CDR2 SNTAGT, per germline. The CDR3 here is CASSSGTAKSDTQYF. DNA for the CDR3: TGTGCCAGCAGTTCCGGGACAGCCAAGTCAGATACGCAGTATTTT.

V gene TRBV28 combines with J gene TRBJ2-4; 8 bases are shared with TRBD1. CDR3 length: 15 amino acids. Germline V gives CDR1 MDHEN, CDR2 SYDVKM. Losses at the gene ends were 4 bases for V and 3 bases for J; bases not matched to a gene: 5. The CDR3, as DNA: TGTGCCAGCAGTTCCCAGGGGGCAGACAAAAACATTCAGTACTTC. Its translation is CASSSQGADKNIQYF.

This clone was recorded only once. The chain recombines TRBV5-1 with TRBJ2-7; 9 bases fit TRBD1. The CDR3 length is 13 residues. Germline assignment: CDR1 SGHRS and CDR2 YFSETQ. With V trimmed by 4 bases and J by 6 bases, 5 bases remained unmatched. CDR3 nucleotides: TGCGCCAGCAGCGGGGACAGGGATGGCGAGCAGTACTTC. Encoded protein: CASSGDRDGEQYF. The full variable domain, in which reference TRBV5-1 and TRBJ2-7 provide the parts outside the CDR3, is KAGVTQTPRYLIKTRGQQVTLSCSPISGHRSVSWYQQTPGQGLQFLFEYFSETQRNKGNFPGRFSGRQFSNSRSEMNVSTLELGDSALYLCASSGDRDGEQYFGPGTRLTVT.

This chain connects TRBV2 to TRBJ1-2; a possible D gene is TRBD1 (5 bases). The CDR3 loop spans 14 amino acids. V was cut by 2 bases and J by 1 base, with 8 bases left in between. Germline assignment: CDR1 SNHLY and CDR2 FYNNEI. CDR3 residues: CASSERGFNYGYTF. The CDR3 coding sequence is TGTGCCAGCAGTGAAAGGGGATTTAACTATGGCTACACCTTC.

The chain links TRBV5-1 to TRBJ2-7, with D perhaps TRBD2 (6 bases). The CDR3 covers 15 residues. The V gene's germline CDR1 is SGHRS and CDR2 YFSETQ. V gave up 0 bases and J gave up 3 bases, with 13 bases separating them. CDR3 coding DNA: TGCGCCAGCAGCTTGGGGCGGGACCCGGGCTACGAGCAGTACTTC. Its translation is CASSLGRDPGYEQYF.

The genes are TRBV14 and TRBJ2-5; 9 bases are shared with TRBD1. The CDR3 sequence is 17 residues long. CDR1 and CDR2 from the germline V gene are SGHDN and FVKESK. V was clipped by 0 bases and J by 2 bases; unmatched bases: 7. CDR3 in amino acids: CASSQDWDRVGQETQYF. In DNA, the CDR3 is TGTGCCAGCAGCCAAGATTGGGACAGGGTGGGTCAAGAGACCCAGTACTTC.

The chain recombines TRBV7-8 with TRBJ1-2; tentative D call: TRBD1 (5 bases). The germline gives CDR1 SGHVS, CDR2 FQNEAQ. Trimming pared 1 base from V and 7 bases from J, leaving 7 bases between. This CDR3 region has 12 residues. The CDR3 region is CASSLERGGYTF. DNA of the CDR3: TGTGCCAGCAGCTTAGAAAGGGGTGGCTACACCTTC.

This clone was counted once. The chain carries TRBV5-4 and TRBJ2-7, with 10 nucleotides matching TRBD2. Looked up from germline, CDR1 is SGHNT and CDR2 is YYREEE (reference sequence). With 4 bases clipped from V and 3 bases from J, the junction kept 7 bases outside the gene matches. The CDR3 runs to 15 residues. Written as DNA, the CDR3 is TGTGCCAGCAGCGCGGGACTAGCGACGGTCTACGAGCAGTACTTC. This gives the protein CASSAGLATVYEQYF.

The sample holds one count of this clone. The chain recombines TRBV25-1 with TRBJ2-3, with 7 positions matching TRBD2. The length of the CDR3 is 18 residues. J lost 1 base, V lost 3 bases, and 13 bases had no gene match. Germline assignment: CDR1 MGHDK and CDR2 SYGVNS. The DNA for the CDR3 is TGTGCCAGCAGTGATGGTTGGAGGCTAGCGGAGCGCACAGATACGCAGTATTTT. It codes for CASSDGWRLAERTDTQYF.

The genes are TRBV5-1 and TRBJ2-1; D not certain. This CDR3 region has 20 residues. Trimming removed 0 bases from V and 0 bases from J, with 22 bases in between. CDR1 SGHRS and CDR2 YFSETQ come from the germline V gene. The CDR3 here is CASSLGRYEVWQSSYNEQFF. CDR3 sequence (DNA): TGCGCCAGCAGCTTGGGGCGTTACGAGGTGTGGCAGAGCTCCTACAATGAGCAGTTCTTC.

This clone was picked up one time. The chain combines TRBV6-6 with TRBJ1-3; tentatively, D is TRBD1 (5 bases). From germline, CDR1 is MNHNY and CDR2 SVGAGI (reference sequence). V lost 6 bases to trimming and J lost 3 bases, with 12 bases between them. The CDR3 spans 14 residues. The CDR3 spells CASSPQGFGNTIYF. CDR3 bases: TGTGCCAGCAGCCCCCAGGGTTTTGGAAACACCATATATTTT.

The chain employs TRBV6-5 and TRBJ1-5; 7 bases align to TRBD1. With 6 bases clipped from V and 2 bases from J, the junction kept 4 bases outside the gene matches. CDR3 length equals 14 residues. From germline, CDR1 is MNHEY and CDR2 SVGAGI. In DNA form, the CDR3 reads TGTGCCAGCAGGACAGGGTTGGGCAATCAGCCCCAGCATTTT. Translation gives CASRTGLGNQPQHF.